The 25 T cell receptor beta chains reported below all come from one sample, sequenced in a study of T cell responses to AZD1222 COVID-19 vaccine. TCRdb's table, derived via immunoSEQ multiplex PCR, lists solely in-frame clones and lacks some. The data contain tens of thousands of clones, 80% to 90% of them seen just once; the ten biggest clones take up 25% to 35%. Sequencing used peripheral blood, obtained 28 days after the second AZD1222 dose. Receptors were obtained from an adult who received the AZD1222 COVID-19 vaccine.

V usage is TRBV28 and J usage is TRBJ2-6; no reliable D call. V lost 11 bases, J lost 0 bases, and 11 bases lay in between. Per germline, CDR1 MDHEN and CDR2 SYDVKM. This CDR3 region has 14 residues. CDR3 sequence (DNA): TGTGCCCACAGCAGACTCTCTGGGGCCAACGTCCTGACTTTC. This encodes CAHSRLSGANVLTF.

The chain joins TRBV14 to TRBJ2-7, with unresolved D. Trimming removed 1 base from V and 0 bases from J, with 13 bases in between. CDR3 size: 16 residues. The germline V gene has CDR1 SGHDN and CDR2 FVKESK. CDR3: CASSQVLSTSSYEQYF. In DNA, the CDR3 is TGTGCCAGCAGCCAAGTATTAAGCACCAGCTCCTACGAGCAGTACTTC.

The rearrangement joins TRBV6-5 to TRBJ2-5; D call uncertain. The V and J ends lost 5 bases and 1 base respectively, with 8 bases between them. In germline, CDR1 is MNHEY, CDR2 SVGAGI. The CDR3 is 13 residues long. The CDR3 DNA reads as TGTGCCAGCAGTCCGGGCCTCCAAGAGACCCAGTACTTC. Its protein product is CASSPGLQETQYF.

A single count supports this clone. Written as DNA, the CDR3 is TGTGCCAGCAGCTTAACCCCCGACAGGGGCGAAAAACTGTTTTTT. This encodes CASSLTPDRGEKLFF. V gene TRBV7-9 combines with J gene TRBJ1-4; 8 nucleotides agree with TRBD1. This CDR3 region has 15 residues. Germline CDR1 and CDR2: SEHNR and FQNEAQ (reference sequence). V lost 2 bases and J lost 8; bases outside the gene matches: 7.

The rearrangement joins TRBV7-6 to TRBJ2-1; no clear D. Germline CDR1 is SGHVS and CDR2 is FNYEAQ. Trimming cost V 1 base and J 7 bases, with 8 bases left between them. The CDR3 has 13 residues. CDR3 nucleotides: TGTGCCAGCAGCTTAGTTAGTGCGAATGAGCAGTTCTTC. Encoded protein: CASSLVSANEQFF. The complete variable domain, with remaining parts taken from reference TRBV7-6 and TRBJ2-1, reads GAGVSQSPRYKVTKRGQDVALRCDPISGHVSLYWYRQALGQGPEFLTYFNYEAQQDKSGLPNDRFSAERPEGSISTLTIQRTEQRDSAMYRCASSLVSANEQFFGPGTRLTVL.

The chain uses TRBV19 and TRBJ2-7; D gene uncertain. CDR1 LNHDA and CDR2 SQIVND come from the germline V gene (reference sequence). The germline V and J ends were trimmed by 9 bases and 0 bases, with 18 bases remaining between them. This CDR3 has 15 amino acids. The CDR3 here is CASSPVGPSSYEQYF. DNA for the CDR3: TGTGCCAGCAGCCCAGTAGGCCCCAGCTCCTACGAGCAGTACTTC.

This rearrangement joins TRBV3-1 (or the pseudogene TRBV3-2) to TRBJ2-1, with D tentatively TRBD1 (6 bases). The germline V and J ends were trimmed by 1 base and 4 bases, with 8 bases remaining between them. CDR1 LGHDT and CDR2 YNNKEL come from the germline V gene (reference sequence). The CDR3 is 14 residues long. This CDR3 reads CASSQVGQYNEQFF. In DNA, the CDR3 is TGTGCCAGCAGCCAAGTTGGACAGTACAATGAGCAGTTCTTC.

This chain links TRBV28 with TRBJ2-7, with a possible D match to TRBD2 (6 bases). The germline gives CDR1 MDHEN, CDR2 SYDVKM. This CDR3 contains 14 residues. The V end was cut by 6 bases, the J end by 7 bases, with 19 bases between. Here the CDR3 reads CASSPSVGGREQYF. The CDR3 DNA reads TGTGCCAGCAGCCCAAGCGTGGGAGGAAGGGAGCAGTACTTC.

The chain has TRBV9 and TRBJ2-5; 7 bases agree with TRBD1. V trimming: 3 bases; J trimming: 1 base; junction bases outside the gene matches: 6. The germline gives CDR1 SGDLS, CDR2 YYNGEE. The CDR3 loop spans 15 amino acids. In DNA, the CDR3 is TGTGCCAGCAGCGGCCCCCGGACAGGCCAAGAGACCCAGTACTTC. Translation: CASSGPRTGQETQYF.

The chain has TRBV6-5 and TRBJ1-4; D is ambiguous. V was pared by 7 bases and J by 7 bases, with 16 bases between. The V gene's germline CDR1 is MNHEY and CDR2 SVGAGI. This CDR3 region has 14 residues. DNA of the CDR3: TGTGCCAGCAACCGGTGGCGGGAGAGTGAAAAACTGTTTTTT. Its protein product is CASNRWRESEKLFF.

V is TRBV12-5 and J is TRBJ2-5; 7 bases match TRBD1. The CDR3 is 15 amino acids. Germline loops: CDR1 LGHNT, CDR2 FRNRAP. Trimming cost V 10 bases and J 2 bases; bases outside gene matches: 13. CDR3 sequence reads: CAIRLGTANQETQYF. The CDR3 bases are TGTGCTATTAGACTCGGGACAGCGAATCAAGAGACCCAGTACTTC.

Here the CDR3 reads CASRPSGGSLSYEQYF. The CDR3 DNA is TGTGCCAGCAGGCCGAGTGGAGGGAGCCTCTCCTACGAGCAGTACTTC. The chain uses TRBV6-7 and TRBJ2-7; D possibly corresponds to TRBD2 (6 bases). TRBV6-7 is noted as an ORF with a role that remains uncertain. The CDR3 runs to 16 residues. V was pared by 6 bases and J by 0 bases, with 18 bases between.

CDR3 bases: TGTGCCACCCAAGGGGGGACTGAAGCTTTCTTT. Translating it yields CATQGGTEAFF. The chain is built from TRBV10-3 and TRBJ1-1, with D possibly being TRBD1 (6 bases). The CDR3 contains 11 residues. V lost 10 bases to trimming and J lost 5 bases, with 11 bases between them. In germline, CDR1 is ENHRY, CDR2 SYGVKD.

V usage is TRBV10-3 and J usage is TRBJ2-2, with a tentative D call TRBD2 (5 bases). This CDR3 comprises 16 residues. CDR1 ENHRY and CDR2 SYGVKD come from the germline V gene. The V and J ends lost 3 bases and 1 base respectively, with 12 bases between them. The CDR3 region has the DNA TGTGCCATCAGTGAAGAAGCGGAAAAGAACACCGGGGAGCTGTTTTTT. Amino acids: CAISEEAEKNTGELFF.

The rearrangement uses TRBV19 and TRBJ1-1; 10 nucleotides agree with TRBD1. V lost 6 bases to trimming and J lost 1 base; unmatched junction nucleotides: 17. CDR3 length: 19 amino acids. The V gene's germline CDR1 is LNHDA and CDR2 SQIVND (reference sequence). The DNA for the CDR3 is TGTGCCAGTAGCCCAGGACAGGGGGTACGACGACTAACGAACACTGAAGCTTTCTTT. It translates to CASSPGQGVRRLTNTEAFF.

The chain combines TRBV12-3 or TRBV12-4 with TRBJ1-1, with no clear D. V was pared by 6 bases and J by 1 base, with 9 bases between. The CDR3 totals 13 residues. CDR3 sequence (DNA): TGTGCCAGCAGGAGGTTGGGGAACACTGAAGCTTTCTTT. Amino acid sequence: CASRRLGNTEAFF.

The sample holds one count of this clone. The V call is TRBV28, the J call TRBJ1-3; possible D gene TRBD1, 5 bases. Germline lookup yields CDR1 MDHEN and CDR2 SYDVKM. This CDR3 has 12 residues. Trimming removed 4 bases from V and 8 bases from J, with 9 bases in between. The CDR3 DNA reads TGTGCCAGCAGTTCGCAGGGAGACACCATATATTTT. Translation: CASSSQGDTIYF.

The chain employs TRBV19 and TRBJ2-2; D tentatively fits TRBD1 or TRBD2 (5 bases each). CDR1 and CDR2 (germline): LNHDA, SQIVND (reference sequence). V dropped 10 bases and J dropped 6 bases, with 12 bases sitting between them. The CDR3 has 12 residues. In nucleotides, the CDR3 is TGTGCCACCGCAAGGGACCCCGGGGAGCTGTTTTTT. This encodes CATARDPGELFF.

The chain joins TRBV2 to TRBJ1-2; 7 positions agree with TRBD1. V shed 7 bases, J shed 6 bases, and the junction held 8 bases outside the gene matches. Germline CDR1 SNHLY, CDR2 FYNNEI. The CDR3 sequence is 13 residues long. The CDR3 loop reads CASTKGQVDGYTF. DNA for the CDR3: TGTGCCAGCACTAAAGGACAGGTCGATGGCTACACCTTC.

The rearrangement links TRBV7-8 to TRBJ1-4; D perhaps matches TRBD1 (5 bases). CDR3 length: 16 residues. Germline V lookup: CDR1 SGHVS, CDR2 FQNEAQ. Trimming shortened V by 2 bases and J by 7 bases, and 17 bases separated the two germline ends. This CDR3 reads CASSLKSGIGFEKLFF. The DNA for the CDR3 is TGTGCCAGCAGCTTAAAGTCAGGGATCGGTTTTGAAAAACTGTTTTTT.

This clone is medium-sized (0.01 to 0.1%). V usage is TRBV25-1 and J usage is TRBJ1-4, with 9 bases matching TRBD1. The germline V gene has CDR1 MGHDK and CDR2 SYGVNS. Trimming at V came to 3 bases and at J to 8 bases, leaving 7 bases not matched to a gene. CDR3 length equals 15 residues. The DNA of the CDR3 is TGTGCCAGCAGTGACTGGGGACAGGGCGGCGAAAAACTGTTTTTT. Translating gives CASSDWGQGGEKLFF.

J is TRBJ1-2 and V is TRBV7-2, with unresolved D. V lost 2 bases to trimming and J lost 8 bases, with 15 bases between them. Germline V gene data show CDR1 as SGHTA and CDR2 as FQGNSA. This CDR3 has 14 amino acids. The CDR3 sequence is CASSLSTDRGGYTF. CDR3 bases: TGTGCCAGCAGCTTAAGTACAGACCGGGGAGGCTACACCTTC.

J is TRBJ1-1 and V is TRBV5-1; D is unresolved. CDR3 length: 14 amino acids. The V gene's germline CDR1 is SGHRS and CDR2 YFSETQ. Trimming left V 0 bases short and J 1 base short, with 7 bases between. This CDR3 is CASSLDGKNTEAFF. The CDR3 coding sequence is TGCGCCAGCAGCTTGGACGGGAAGAACACTGAAGCTTTCTTT.

The chain combines TRBV9 with TRBJ2-3; 10 positions agree with TRBD2. V was clipped by 3 bases and J by 2 bases; unmatched bases: 3. This CDR3 contains 15 residues. CDR1 is SGDLS and CDR2 is YYNGEE in the germline V gene. CDR3 protein: CASSGLAGNTDTQYF. CDR3 sequence (DNA): TGTGCCAGCAGCGGACTAGCGGGCAACACAGATACGCAGTATTTT.

The chain uses TRBV15 and TRBJ2-1; no clear D gene. Germline values: CDR1 LNHNV, CDR2 YYDKDF (reference sequence). The CDR3 runs 12 residues. The V end was cut by 5 bases, the J end by 9 bases, with 11 bases between. CDR3 coding DNA: TGTGCCACCAGCCGACGTTCCAGTGAGCAGTTCTTC. As protein: CATSRRSSEQFF.